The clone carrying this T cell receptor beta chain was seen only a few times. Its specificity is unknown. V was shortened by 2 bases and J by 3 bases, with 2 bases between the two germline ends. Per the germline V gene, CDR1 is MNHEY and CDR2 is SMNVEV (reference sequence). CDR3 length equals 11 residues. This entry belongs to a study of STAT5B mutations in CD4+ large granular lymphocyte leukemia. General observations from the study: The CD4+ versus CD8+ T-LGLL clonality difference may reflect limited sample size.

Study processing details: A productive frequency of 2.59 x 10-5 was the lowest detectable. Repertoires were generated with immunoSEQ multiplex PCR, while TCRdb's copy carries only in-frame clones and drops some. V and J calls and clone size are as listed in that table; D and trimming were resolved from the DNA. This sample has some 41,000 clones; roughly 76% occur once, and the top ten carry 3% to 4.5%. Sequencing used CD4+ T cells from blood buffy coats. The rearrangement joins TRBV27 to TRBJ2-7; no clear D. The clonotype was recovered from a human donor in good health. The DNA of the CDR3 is TGTGCCAGCAGTTTAAGCTACGAGCAGTACTTC. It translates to CASSLSYEQYF.